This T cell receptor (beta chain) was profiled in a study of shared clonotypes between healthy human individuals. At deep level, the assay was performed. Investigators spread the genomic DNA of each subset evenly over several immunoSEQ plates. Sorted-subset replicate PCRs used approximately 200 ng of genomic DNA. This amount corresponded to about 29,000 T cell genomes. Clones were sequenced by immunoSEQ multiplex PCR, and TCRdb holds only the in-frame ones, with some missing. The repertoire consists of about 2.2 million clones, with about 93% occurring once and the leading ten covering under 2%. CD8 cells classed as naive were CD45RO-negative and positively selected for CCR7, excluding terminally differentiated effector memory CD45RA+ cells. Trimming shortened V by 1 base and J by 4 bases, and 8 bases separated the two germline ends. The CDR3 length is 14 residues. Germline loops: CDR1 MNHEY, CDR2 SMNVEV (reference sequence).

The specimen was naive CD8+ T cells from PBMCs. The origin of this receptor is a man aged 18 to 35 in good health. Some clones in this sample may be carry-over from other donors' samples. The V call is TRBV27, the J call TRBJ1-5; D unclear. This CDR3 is CASSLYARNQPQHF. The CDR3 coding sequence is TGTGCCAGCAGTTTATATGCGCGGAATCAGCCCCAGCATTTT.